This T cell receptor beta chain is from a study of T cell repertoires in cytomegalovirus infection. A remark on this clonotype: Its matching antigen is unknown.

General observations from the study: The ex vivo response showed dominance by HLA-C-restricted CMV-specific TCR beta clonotypes.

MiXCR was run by TCRdb on the reads, yielding one entry per CDR3 protein. The top ten hold about 4.6% of the sample, which has roughly 200,000 distinct CDR3 sequences, more than 9% seen once. Trimming removed 6 bases at V and 2 bases at J, with 15 bases between. Germline-derived CDR1 and CDR2 are SGHAT and FQNNGV. The length of the CDR3 is 15 residues. Sequencing was done on a sample of PBMCs. This sequence joins TRBV11-2 and TRBJ2-3; possibly TRBD2 for D (6 bases). This TCR was sampled from a human donor in good health (CMV status not recorded). Some clones in this sample may be carry-over from other donors' samples. The CDR3 protein is CASRDYPGVTDTQYF. The CDR3 DNA follows: TGTGCCAGCAGGGACTACCCGGGGGTCACAGATACGCAGTATTTT.